This T cell receptor beta chain was observed in a study of blood T cell repertoires in COVID-19. A single count supports this clone. Profiled with immunoSEQ multiplex PCR; TCRdb holds only in-frame clones, not every one. The profile shows about 240,000 clones, approximately 78% of them singletons. Trimming cost V 6 bases and J 0 bases, with 9 bases left between them. This CDR3 is 13 amino acids long. In germline, CDR1 is GTSNPN, CDR2 SVGIG (reference sequence). The V gene is TRBV30, the J gene TRBJ1-3; D is ambiguous. Input material: peripheral blood. The sequence was collected from an older woman with active or convalescent COVID-19. In nucleotides, the CDR3 is TGTGCCTGCTCCGCGTTCTCTGGAAACACCATATATTTT. As protein: CACSAFSGNTIYF. Together with reference TRBV30 and TRBJ1-3, the CDR3 gives the full variable domain: SQTIHQWPATLVQPVGSPLSLECTVEGTSNPNLYWYRQAAGRGLQLLFYSVGIGQISSEVPQNLSASRPQDRQFILSSKKLLLSDSGFYLCACSAFSGNTIYFGEGSWLTVV.